Shown below are 21 T cell receptor beta chains from a single sample sequenced in a study of blood T cell repertoires in COVID-19 (dated by TCRdb to about 2020). The receptor library was made with the immunoSEQ multiplex PCR assay. TCRdb obtained this table from immuneACCESS and retained in-frame rearrangements with V and J assigned. These tables miss some clones; where compared with another copy, unresolved V genes account for less than half of the shortfall, and the remainder is unexplained. The sample records 450,000 or so clones, 75% to 90% of which are singletons. The ten largest clones add up to 0.9% of the sample. The sample taken for sequencing was peripheral blood. Source of these receptors: a man between 18 and 35 years old with COVID-19, enrolled during active disease.

The J gene is TRBJ2-5, the V gene TRBV3-1 (or the pseudogene TRBV3-2); D uncertain. CDR1 and CDR2 from the germline V gene are LGHDT and YNNKEL (reference sequence). The CDR3 spans 12 residues. The ends were cut back, 7 bases at V and 2 bases at J, with 8 bases in the middle. CDR3 loop: CASNFAQETQYF. CDR3 sequence (DNA): TGTGCCAGCAATTTTGCGCAAGAGACCCAGTACTTC.

This chain links TRBV14 with TRBJ2-7; possible D gene TRBD2, 6 bases. This CDR3 comprises 15 residues. Germline CDR1 reads SGHDN; CDR2 reads FVKESK. Trimming took 3 bases from V and 0 from J, leaving 12 bases between them. The CDR3 reads CASSHWGVSSYEQYF. The CDR3 DNA sequence: TGTGCCAGCAGCCATTGGGGGGTTAGCTCCTACGAGCAGTACTTC.

The chain combines TRBV2 with TRBJ2-5, with a weak D call TRBD1 (5 bases). Germline V gene sequence: CDR1 SNHLY, CDR2 FYNNEI. Trimming cost V 10 bases and J 2 bases, with 20 bases left between them. This CDR3 comprises 15 residues. For the CDR3, the DNA is TGTGCCACGGGCGCCCAGGGCAAAACGCAAGAGACCCAGTACTTC. Its translation: CATGAQGKTQETQYF.

The chain employs TRBV7-9 and TRBJ2-6, with 9 bases matching TRBD2. The V gene's germline CDR1 is SEHNR and CDR2 FQNEAQ (reference sequence). The CDR3 runs to 16 residues. The V gene end was trimmed by 8 bases and the J gene end by 3 bases; junction bases not matched to a gene: 8. The chain's CDR3 is CASGSAGGGGANVLTF. CDR3 in DNA: TGTGCCAGCGGGTCAGCGGGGGGAGGTGGGGCCAACGTCCTGACTTTC.

The J gene is TRBJ2-3, the V gene TRBV7-2, with 11 positions matching TRBD2. CDR1 SGHTA and CDR2 FQGNSA come from the germline V gene. V trimming: 1 base; J trimming: 6 bases; junction bases outside the gene matches: 3. The CDR3 is 15 amino acids. In DNA, the CDR3 is TGTGCCAGCAGCTTAGTGACTAGCGGGATGGATACGCAGTATTTT. Amino acid sequence: CASSLVTSGMDTQYF.

In this sample, this clone turned up a few times. The V and J genes are TRBV28 and TRBJ1-2; D remains unclear. V was cut by 3 bases and J by 5 bases, with 16 bases left in between. The CDR3 runs to 15 residues. Germline V CDR1 and CDR2: MDHEN, SYDVKM. Written as DNA, the CDR3 is TGTGCCAGCAGTTTCCTATCCTCTAAGTCATATGGCTACACCTTC. It yields the protein CASSFLSSKSYGYTF.

The table lists this clone with a count of one. The chain uses TRBV6-4 and TRBJ2-2, with D possibly matching TRBD2 (5 bases). Germline CDR1 reads MRHNA; CDR2 reads SNTAGT. The length of the CDR3 is 16 residues. V gave up 0 bases and J gave up 2 bases, with 10 bases separating them. The CDR3 protein is CASSDSPSTNTGELFF. CDR3 DNA sequence: TGTGCCAGCAGTGACTCGCCTAGCACCAACACCGGGGAGCTGTTTTTT.

The rearrangement uses TRBV9 and TRBJ2-7; tentative D call: TRBD1 (5 bases). Deletions cut 0 bases from V and 6 bases from J, with 10 bases between. The V gene's germline CDR1 is SGDLS and CDR2 YYNGEE. The CDR3 totals 13 residues. CDR3 sequence (DNA): TGTGCCAGCAGCGTAGGTGATAGGGGCGAGCAGTACTTC. Translation: CASSVGDRGEQYF.

The chain uses TRBV19 and TRBJ2-4; a weak D match, TRBD2 (5 bases). Trimming cost V 7 bases and J 5 bases, with 18 bases left between them. Germline assignment: CDR1 LNHDA and CDR2 SQIVND (reference sequence). This CDR3 contains 15 residues. The CDR3 DNA reads TGTGCCAGTACCGCCCATGGCGGGTCAGAAAACATTCAGTACTTC. Translation gives CASTAHGGSENIQYF.

The gene calls are TRBV5-1 and TRBJ2-7; 8 positions agree with TRBD1. CDR3 length equals 14 residues. Germline V gene lookup returns CDR1 SGHRS and CDR2 YFSETQ. The V and J ends lost 5 bases and 6 bases, in that order; junction bases with no gene match: 10. The CDR3 sequence is CASSMETGAVEQYF. CDR3 DNA sequence: TGCGCCAGCAGTATGGAGACAGGGGCGGTCGAGCAGTACTTC.

V is TRBV6-5 and J is TRBJ2-1; 10 bases fit TRBD2. The CDR3 totals 14 residues. The trim removed 6 bases at V and 8 bases at J, leaving 7 bases unmatched. The germline gives CDR1 MNHEY, CDR2 SVGAGI. The CDR3 spells CASSSGGAFYEQFF. Here the CDR3 DNA reads TGTGCCAGCAGCAGCGGGGGGGCCTTTTATGAGCAGTTCTTC.

This CDR3 reads CASSIGSAATQYF. DNA for the CDR3: TGTGCCAGCAGCATAGGATCCGCGGCGACCCAGTACTTC. V is TRBV5-6 and J is TRBJ2-5; D not certain. V lost 4 bases, J lost 7 bases, and 14 bases lay in between. CDR1 and CDR2 from the germline V gene are SGHDT and YYEEEE. CDR3 length: 13 amino acids.

This rearrangement joins TRBV5-1 to TRBJ1-2, with D unclear. The V and J ends lost 0 bases and 6 bases respectively, with 18 bases between them. The germline V gene encodes CDR1 SGHRS and CDR2 YFSETQ. The length of the CDR3 is 16 residues. CDR3 coding DNA: TGCGCCAGCAGCTTGGGGAACCTCCCCGCGCGGGATGGCTACACCTTC. Protein: CASSLGNLPARDGYTF.

The chain combines TRBV2 with TRBJ2-7; TRBD2 agrees at 8 bases. This CDR3 contains 14 residues. Germline loops: CDR1 SNHLY, CDR2 FYNNEI. V lost 5 bases and J lost 2; bases outside the gene matches: 5. The CDR3 here is CASSTSGGAYEQYF. CDR3 in DNA: TGTGCCAGCAGTACTAGCGGTGGGGCCTACGAGCAGTACTTC.

The chain couples TRBV6-2 or TRBV6-3 to TRBJ2-1; D might be TRBD2 (7 bases). V dropped 5 bases and J dropped 0 bases, with 11 bases sitting between them. CDR1 is MNHEY, CDR2 SVGEGT, per germline. The CDR3 consists of 15 residues. CDR3 sequence reads: CASSLADSSYNEQFF. In nucleotides, the CDR3 is TGTGCCAGCAGTCTAGCGGACAGCTCCTACAATGAGCAGTTCTTC.

The chain joins TRBV7-3 to TRBJ2-3; TRBD2 matches at 10 bases. This CDR3 comprises 16 residues. After removal of 2 bases from V and 5 bases from J, the junction contained 7 bases not matched to a gene. Germline V gene data show CDR1 as SGHTA and CDR2 as FQGTGA. The CDR3 DNA reads as TGTGCCAGCAGCTTAGGGCTAGCGGGAGTATTAGATACGCAGTATTTT. Its translation is CASSLGLAGVLDTQYF.

This clone was observed once. The V call is TRBV11-3, the J call TRBJ2-3; 10 bases align to TRBD2. The J segment lost 5 bases and the V segment lost 2 bases, leaving 4 bases of the junction unmatched. Germline V gene lookup returns CDR1 SGHNT and CDR2 YENEEA. The CDR3 is 15 amino acids. The CDR3, as DNA: TGTGCCAGCAGCTTATCTAGCGGGAGTGTAGATACGCAGTATTTT. This sequence encodes CASSLSSGSVDTQYF.

V usage is TRBV5-1 and J usage is TRBJ2-1, with D perhaps TRBD1 (5 bases). The germline V gene has CDR1 SGHRS and CDR2 YFSETQ. Trimming stripped 3 bases from V and 9 bases from J, with 10 bases between. This CDR3 has 12 amino acids. DNA of the CDR3: TGCGCCAGCAGCTGGAAAGGGGTTGAGCAGTTCTTC. Its protein product is CASSWKGVEQFF.

The chain has TRBV5-6 and TRBJ1-5; 10 positions match TRBD1. Germline trimming cut 3 bases from V and 5 bases from J; bases unmatched to any gene: 5. Germline V gene data show CDR1 as SGHDT and CDR2 as YYEEEE. This CDR3 region has 15 residues. The CDR3 nucleotides are TGTGCCAGCAGCTCGGGACAGGGGAGAGATCAGCCCCAGCATTTT. Translated: CASSSGQGRDQPQHF.

This clone has just one count. This chain links TRBV13 with TRBJ2-7, with D uncertain. The CDR3 is 13 amino acids. Germline V gene sequence: CDR1 PRHDT, CDR2 FYEKMQ (reference sequence). Deletions cut 0 bases from V and 2 bases from J, with 5 bases between. The CDR3 region is CASSLGSPYEQYF. For the CDR3, the DNA is TGTGCCAGCAGCTTAGGTTCTCCCTACGAGCAGTACTTC. The full variable domain, completed using reference TRBV13 and TRBJ2-7, is AAGVIQSPRHLIKEKRETATLKCYPIPRHDTVYWYQQGPGQDPQFLISFYEKMQSDKGSIPDRFSAQQFSDYHSELNMSSLELGDSALYFCASSLGSPYEQYFGPGTRLTVT.

This chain connects TRBV2 to TRBJ1-4; D uncertain. Germline V gives CDR1 SNHLY, CDR2 FYNNEI. The CDR3 is 15 residues long. Trimming took 2 bases from V and 7 from J, leaving 14 bases between them. In DNA form, the CDR3 reads TGTGCCAGCAGTGAAAACGCGGGAGAGGGTGAAAAACTGTTTTTT. Translating gives CASSENAGEGEKLFF.